The rows below give T cell receptor beta chains drawn from one sample of a study of T cell responses to AZD1222 COVID-19 vaccine. The method was immunoSEQ multiplex PCR; TCRdb's version includes in-frame clones alone and lacks a portion of them. Here the sample spans over 110,000 clones, under 90% being singletons. The specimen comprised peripheral blood, sampled 28 days after the second AZD1222 dose. These receptors came from an adult who received the AZD1222 COVID-19 vaccine. Each CDR3 is given with its conserved first and last residue. D genes are given only for firm matches. Clone size is given for some rows only: seen once, a few or many times, or a class if the clone is expanded.

size: once; D: TRBD2; J: TRBJ2-2; V: TRBV24-1; DNA: TGTGCCACCAGTGATCCCGGGACTAGCGTAACCGGGGAGCTGTTTTTT; CDR3: CATSDPGTSVTGELFF
size: NA; D: NA; J: TRBJ1-5; V: TRBV12-2; DNA: NA; CDR3: CASRLVGGGAGQPQHF
size: NA; D: NA; J: TRBJ2-5; V: TRBV5-1; DNA: TGCGCCAGCAGCTTGGCCCCGGGGGACAGCCAAGAGACCCAGTACTTC; CDR3: CASSLAPGDSQETQYF
size: NA; D: TRBD1; J: TRBJ1-4; V: TRBV6-5; DNA: TGTGCCAGCAGTTACTCGATATGGGACAGGTTTGAAAAACTGTTTTTT; CDR3: CASSYSIWDRFEKLFF
size: NA; D: NA; J: TRBJ1-3; V: TRBV29-1; DNA: TGCAGCGCTAGCGTCTCTGGAAACACCATATATTTT; CDR3: CSASVSGNTIYF
size: NA; D: NA; J: TRBJ1-5; V: TRBV3-1/TRBV3-2; DNA: TGTGCCAGCAGCCACCGACAGCTGGTCTGGCAGCCCCAGCATTTT; CDR3: CASSHRQLVWQPQHF
size: NA; D: TRBD1; J: TRBJ1-2; V: TRBV9; DNA: TGTGCCAGCAGCCGGGACAGGGGGGTCTATGGCTACACCTTC; CDR3: CASSRDRGVYGYTF
size: NA; D: NA; J: TRBJ2-5; V: TRBV6-1; DNA: TGTGCCAGCAGTGAAAGGGACCCCTACTTC; CDR3: CASSERDPYF
size: NA; D: NA; J: TRBJ2-1; V: TRBV5-6; DNA: TGTGCCAGCAGCTTGATAGGGGCTAAGGGCTACAATGAGCAGTTCTTC; CDR3: CASSLIGAKGYNEQFF
size: NA; D: NA; J: TRBJ1-2; V: TRBV11-2; DNA: TGTGCCAGCAGCTTAGTCAGCACTAACTATGGCTACACCTTC; CDR3: CASSLVSTNYGYTF
size: NA; D: NA; J: TRBJ1-5; V: TRBV10-2; DNA: TGCGCCAGCAGTGCGTCACAGGGCGGTCAGCCCCAGCATTTT; CDR3: CASSASQGGQPQHF
size: NA; D: NA; J: TRBJ1-4; V: TRBV7-2; DNA: TGTGCCAGCAGCTTAGGGCCCAATGAAAAACTGTTTTTT; CDR3: CASSLGPNEKLFF
size: NA; D: NA; J: TRBJ2-1; V: TRBV9; DNA: TGTGCCAGCAGCGTAACAGCGTACAATGAGCAGTTCTTC; CDR3: CASSVTAYNEQFF
size: NA; D: TRBD2; J: TRBJ2-4; V: TRBV28; DNA: TGTGCCAGCAGTTCCAGCGGGAGTGCCAAAAACATTCAGTACTTC; CDR3: CASSSSGSAKNIQYF
size: once; D: TRBD1; J: TRBJ1-1; V: TRBV7-8; DNA: TGTGCCAGCAGCGCAAGGGGGCTGAACACTGAAGCTTTCTTT; CDR3: CASSARGLNTEAFF
size: NA; D: NA; J: TRBJ2-3; V: TRBV10-3; DNA: TGTGCCATCAGTGAAGGACCGAGAGATACGCAGTATTTT; CDR3: CAISEGPRDTQYF
size: NA; D: NA; J: TRBJ1-4; V: TRBV7-9; DNA: TGTGCCAGCAGCCGAATTCGGGGTGGAGGGGATGAAAAACTGTTTTTT; CDR3: CASSRIRGGGDEKLFF
size: NA; D: NA; J: TRBJ2-2; V: TRBV27; DNA: TGTGCCAGCAGTTTATCGGGGCAGCTTAACACCGGGGAGCTGTTTTTT; CDR3: CASSLSGQLNTGELFF
size: NA; D: NA; J: TRBJ1-2; V: TRBV21-1; DNA: TGTGCCAGCAGCAAAGTCGTTCCCCCTTATGGGGGCCAGAGCTATGGCTACACCTTC; CDR3: CASSKVVPPYGGQSYGYTF
size: NA; D: TRBD2; J: TRBJ2-5; V: TRBV3-1/TRBV3-2; DNA: TGTGCCAGCAGCCAATCGGGAGGCCAGTTCGAGACCCAGTACTTC; CDR3: CASSQSGGQFETQYF
size: NA; D: TRBD2; J: TRBJ2-1; V: TRBV10-3; DNA: TGTGCCATCAGTGATCTTAGCGGGCGCTCCTACAATGAGCAGTTCTTC; CDR3: CAISDLSGRSYNEQFF
size: once; D: NA; J: TRBJ1-3; V: TRBV10-2; DNA: TGCGCCAGCGGGGACCAGGCTGGAAACACCATATATTTT; CDR3: CASGDQAGNTIYF
size: NA; D: NA; J: TRBJ2-2; V: TRBV29-1; DNA: TGCAGCGCAGCCAGGGGCGGCACCGGGGAGCTGTTTTTT; CDR3: CSAARGGTGELFF
size: NA; D: TRBD1; J: TRBJ1-2; V: TRBV30; DNA: TGTGCCTGGGCAGGGGGAATGGACTATGGCTACACCTTC; CDR3: CAWAGGMDYGYTF
size: few; D: TRBD1; J: TRBJ1-2; V: TRBV28; DNA: TGTGCCAGCAGCCCGGGACAGTCCTATGGCTACACCTTC; CDR3: CASSPGQSYGYTF
size: once; D: NA; J: TRBJ1-6; V: TRBV28; DNA: TGTGCCAGCACCCTGGAGGCGGCGAGCTATAATTCACCCCTCCACTTT; CDR3: CASTLEAASYNSPLHF
size: NA; D: NA; J: TRBJ2-6; V: TRBV28; DNA: TGTGCCAGCAGTCCCCAGGGGACCCTTGGGGCCAACGTCCTGACTTTC; CDR3: CASSPQGTLGANVLTF
size: once; D: TRBD1; J: TRBJ2-5; V: TRBV7-2; DNA: TGTGCCAGCAGCCGGGACAGAAGAGAAGAGACCCAGTACTTC; CDR3: CASSRDRREETQYF